The clone carrying this T cell receptor beta chain showed up many times. Its antigen is still unknown. This sample is drawn from a study of shared clonotypes between healthy human individuals. Notes on the study in general: Several donors held about 4.5% of naive CD4 clonotypes in common. For sorted subsets, rarefaction showed incomplete sequencing despite large depth.

Splitting the CD4+ cells yielded a CD45RA+ naive subset and a CD45RA-negative memory subset. The ends were cut back, 5 bases at V and 1 base at J, with 12 bases in the middle. The CDR3 length is 14 residues. Germline CDR1 and CDR2: SQVTM and ANQGSEA. Produced via immunoSEQ multiplex PCR; TCRdb's table is partial and in-frame only. Counted here are around 1 million clones, 70% to 85% occurring once; the ten biggest clones make up around 1.4%. This chain joins TRBV29-1 and TRBJ2-1; no reliable D call. Specimen: memory CD4+ T cells sorted from blood. Subset reported: CD45RA-negative fraction. This TCR derives from a man between 18 and 29 years old in good health. CDR3 bases: TGCAGCGTTCGAGTAAGTGGATCCTACAATGAGCAGTTCTTC. It is translated as CSVRVSGSYNEQFF.